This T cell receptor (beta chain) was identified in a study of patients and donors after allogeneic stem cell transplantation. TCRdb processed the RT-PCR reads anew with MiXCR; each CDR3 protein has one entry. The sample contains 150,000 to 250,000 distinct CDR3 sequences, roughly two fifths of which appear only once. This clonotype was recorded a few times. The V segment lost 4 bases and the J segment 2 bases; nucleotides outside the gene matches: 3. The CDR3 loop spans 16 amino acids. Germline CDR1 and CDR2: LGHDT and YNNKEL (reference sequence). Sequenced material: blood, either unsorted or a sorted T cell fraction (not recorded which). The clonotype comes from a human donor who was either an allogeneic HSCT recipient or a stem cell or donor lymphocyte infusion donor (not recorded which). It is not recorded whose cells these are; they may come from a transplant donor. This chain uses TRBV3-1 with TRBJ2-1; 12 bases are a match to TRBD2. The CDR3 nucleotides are TGTGCCAGCAGCCCCCTAGCGGGAGGGCCCTACAATGAGCAGTTCTTC. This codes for CASSPLAGGPYNEQFF.